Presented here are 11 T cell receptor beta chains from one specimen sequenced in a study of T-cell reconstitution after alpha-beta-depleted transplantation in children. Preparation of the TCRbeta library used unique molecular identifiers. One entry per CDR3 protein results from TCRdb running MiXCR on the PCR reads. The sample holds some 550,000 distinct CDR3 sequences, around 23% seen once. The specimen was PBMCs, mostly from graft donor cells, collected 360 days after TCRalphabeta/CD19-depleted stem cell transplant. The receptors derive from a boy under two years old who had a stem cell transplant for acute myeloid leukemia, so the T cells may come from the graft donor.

The CDR3 reads CASSYVRAGQQGGYTF. For the CDR3, the DNA is TGTGCCAGCAGTTACGTTCGGGCAGGACAACAAGGTGGCTACACCTTC. The rearrangement uses TRBV6-5 and TRBJ1-2; D may be TRBD1 (5 bases). CDR3 size: 16 residues. CDR1 and CDR2 (germline): MNHEY, SVGAGI. Trimming removed 2 bases at V and 7 bases at J, with 20 bases between.

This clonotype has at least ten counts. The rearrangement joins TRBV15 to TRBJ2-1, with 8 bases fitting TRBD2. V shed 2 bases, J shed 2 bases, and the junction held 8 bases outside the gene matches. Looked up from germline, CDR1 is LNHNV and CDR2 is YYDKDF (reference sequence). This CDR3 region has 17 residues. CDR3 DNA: TGTGCCACCAGCAGACTTCCAGCGGGGGTTACCTACAATGAGCAGTTCTTC. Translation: CATSRLPAGVTYNEQFF.

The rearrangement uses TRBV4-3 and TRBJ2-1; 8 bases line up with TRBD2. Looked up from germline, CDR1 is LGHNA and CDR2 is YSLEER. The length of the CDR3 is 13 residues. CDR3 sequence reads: CAAGASGYNEQFF. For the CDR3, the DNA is TGCGCAGCCGGGGCTAGCGGGTACAATGAGCAGTTCTTC.

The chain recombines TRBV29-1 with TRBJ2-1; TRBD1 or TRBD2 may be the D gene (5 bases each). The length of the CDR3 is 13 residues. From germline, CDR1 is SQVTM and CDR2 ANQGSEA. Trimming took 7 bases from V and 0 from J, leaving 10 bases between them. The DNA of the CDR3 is TGCAGCGCCCGGGACCCCTCCTACAATGAGCAGTTCTTC. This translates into CSARDPSYNEQFF.

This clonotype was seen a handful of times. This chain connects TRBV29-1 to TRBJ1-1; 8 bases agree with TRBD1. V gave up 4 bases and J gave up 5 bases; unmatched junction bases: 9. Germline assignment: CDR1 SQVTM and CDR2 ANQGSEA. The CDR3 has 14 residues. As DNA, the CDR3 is TGCAGCGTTGGTTTAAGACAGGGGCAAACTGAAGCTTTCTTT. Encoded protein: CSVGLRQGQTEAFF. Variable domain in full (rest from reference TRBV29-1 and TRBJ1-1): SAVISQKPSRDICQRGTSLTIQCQVDSQVTMMFWYRQQPGQSLTLIATANQGSEATYESGFVIDKFPISRPNLTFSTLTVSNMSPEDSSIYLCSVGLRQGQTEAFFGQGTRLTVV.

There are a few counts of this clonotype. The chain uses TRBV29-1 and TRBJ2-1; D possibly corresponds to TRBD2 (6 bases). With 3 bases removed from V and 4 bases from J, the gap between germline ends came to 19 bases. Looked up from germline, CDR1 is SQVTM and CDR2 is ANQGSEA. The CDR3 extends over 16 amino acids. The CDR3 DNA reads TGCAGCGTTGAGTTCGTCGGGCGGGGAGAGTACAATGAGCAGTTCTTC. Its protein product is CSVEFVGRGEYNEQFF.

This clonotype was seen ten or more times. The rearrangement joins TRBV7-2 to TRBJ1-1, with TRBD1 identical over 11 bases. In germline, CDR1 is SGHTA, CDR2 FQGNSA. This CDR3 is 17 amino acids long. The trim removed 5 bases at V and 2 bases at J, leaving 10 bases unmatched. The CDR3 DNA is TGTGCCAGCAGCCTAAGGACAGGGGGCGGTAGAAACACTGAAGCTTTCTTT. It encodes CASSLRTGGGRNTEAFF.

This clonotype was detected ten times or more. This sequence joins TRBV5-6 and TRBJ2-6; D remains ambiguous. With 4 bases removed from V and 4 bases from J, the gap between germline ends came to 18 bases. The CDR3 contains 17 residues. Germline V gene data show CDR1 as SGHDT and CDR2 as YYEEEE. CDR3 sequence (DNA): TGTGCCAGCAGCCACGGGCTTCCAAATTCAGGGGCCAACGTCCTGACTTTC. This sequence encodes CASSHGLPNSGANVLTF. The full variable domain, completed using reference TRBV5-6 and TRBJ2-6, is DAGVTQSPTHLIKTRGQQVTLRCSPKSGHDTVSWYQQALGQGPQFIFQYYEEEERQRGNFPDRFSGHQFPNYSSELNVNALLLGDSALYLCASSHGLPNSGANVLTFGAGSRLTVL.

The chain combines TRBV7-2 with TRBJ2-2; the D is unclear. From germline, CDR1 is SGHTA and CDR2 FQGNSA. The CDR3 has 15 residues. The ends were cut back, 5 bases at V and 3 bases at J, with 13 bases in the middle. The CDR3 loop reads CASSLLVVDTGELFF. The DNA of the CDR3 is TGTGCCAGCAGCCTCCTTGTCGTGGACACCGGGGAGCTGTTTTTT. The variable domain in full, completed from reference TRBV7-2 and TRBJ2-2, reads GAGVSQSPSNKVTEKGKDVELRCDPISGHTALYWYRQSLGQGLEFLIYFQGNSAPDKSGLPSDRFSAERTGGSVSTLTIQRTQQEDSAVYLCASSLLVVDTGELFFGEGSRLTVL.

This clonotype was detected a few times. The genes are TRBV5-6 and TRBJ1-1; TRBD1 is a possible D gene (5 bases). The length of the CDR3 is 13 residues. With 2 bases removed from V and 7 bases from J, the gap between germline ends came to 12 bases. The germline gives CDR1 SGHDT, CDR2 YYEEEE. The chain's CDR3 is CASSFSRASEAFF. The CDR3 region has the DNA TGTGCCAGCAGCTTTTCCAGGGCTAGTGAAGCTTTCTTT.

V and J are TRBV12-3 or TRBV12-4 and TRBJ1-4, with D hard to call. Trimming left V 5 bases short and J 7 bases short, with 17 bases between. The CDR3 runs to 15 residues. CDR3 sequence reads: CASSRYRLPREKLFF. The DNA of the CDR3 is TGTGCCAGCAGTCGCTACAGACTGCCCCGTGAAAAACTGTTTTTT.